This is a list of T cell receptor beta chains from one sample in a study of response to subunit inactivated influenza vaccine. From the RT-PCR reads, TCRdb called clonotypes with MiXCR, one entry per CDR3 protein. The table shows 530,000 or so distinct CDR3 sequences, with about 25% occurring only once. The source material was CD4+ T cells sorted from PBMCs, sampled roughly 5 days after vaccination. All receptors come from a man aged 50 or older who received an inactivated influenza vaccine. The CDR3 runs from the conserved cysteine through the conserved F or W. The order of the fields is D gene, J gene, V gene, clone size, CDR3 DNA, CDR3 protein. The D gene is left open where the match is weak. The size field is filled for only some rows; it gives once, few, many or a size class.

NA,TRBJ1-4,TRBV20-1,NA,TGCAGTGCTAGAGATGCGGGTTCCCCTAATGAAAAACTGTTTTTT,CSARDAGSPNEKLFF
NA,TRBJ2-7,TRBV20-1,NA,TGCAGTGCTAGGGGGCAGCGGGTCTCCTACGAGCAGTACTTC,CSARGQRVSYEQYF
NA,TRBJ2-7,TRBV7-2,NA,TGTGCCAGCAGATTAGACATTCCCCCCTCCTACGAGCAGTACTTC,CASRLDIPPSYEQYF
NA,TRBJ2-2,TRBV6-2/TRBV6-3,NA,TGTGCCAGCAGACCTCAAGCGAACACCGGGGAGCTGTTTTTT,CASRPQANTGELFF
TRBD2,TRBJ2-7,TRBV15,few,TGTGCCACCAGCCTCATGCGGGGGAAGGCCTACGAGCAGTACTTC,CATSLMRGKAYEQYF
TRBD2,TRBJ2-3,TRBV12-3/TRBV12-4,few,TGTGCCAGCAGTTTGTTCCTAGCGGGGGCAGATACGCAGTATTTT,CASSLFLAGADTQYF
NA,TRBJ2-5,TRBV10-2,few,TGCGCCAGCAGTTTGGACCCCCTCCAGACCCAGTACTTC,CASSLDPLQTQYF
NA,TRBJ2-7,TRBV2,NA,TGTGCCAGCATAGAGGACAGCCGACTAAAGTACTTC,CASIEDSRLKYF
NA,TRBJ1-2,TRBV3-1,few,TGTGCCAGCAGCCCTTTTGAGCAAAATGGCTACACCTTC,CASSPFEQNGYTF
TRBD2,TRBJ2-3,TRBV7-9,few,TGTGCCAGCAGCAGAGCGGGGGGATCAGATACGCAGTATTTT,CASSRAGGSDTQYF
TRBD1,TRBJ2-2,TRBV20-1,NA,TGCTGTGCTAGAGATGGTTTACAGGGGGCCCTCCCCGGGGAGCTGTTTTTT,CCARDGLQGALPGELFF
NA,TRBJ2-7,TRBV21-1,NA,TGTGCCAGCCTACGAGGAGTCCACGAGCAGTACTTC,CASLRGVHEQYF
NA,TRBJ2-5,TRBV3-1,few,TGTGCCAGCAGCCCCATGTCGGTACGCCAAGAGACCCAGTACTTC,CASSPMSVRQETQYF
TRBD2,TRBJ2-3,TRBV5-1,few,TGCGCCAGCAAGTTACTAGCGGGAGAATTCACAGATACGCAGTATTTT,CASKLLAGEFTDTQYF
NA,TRBJ2-4,TRBV20-1,few,TGCAGTGCCCTCCGCGTGGGCAAAAACATTCAGTACTTC,CSALRVGKNIQYF
NA,TRBJ2-1,TRBV7-2,few,TGTGCCAGCAGCTTCCGATGGGGCCCCTTCCCCCACAATGAGCAGTTCTTC,CASSFRWGPFPHNEQFF
TRBD1,TRBJ2-5,TRBV18,NA,TGTGCCAGCTCGTCCAGGGGGATGGAGGAGACCCAGTACTTC,CASSSRGMEETQYF
NA,TRBJ2-7,TRBV20-1,few,TGCAGTGCTGCAATTAGAGACGAGCAGTACTTC,CSAAIRDEQYF
NA,TRBJ2-4,TRBV5-6,few,TGTGCCAGCAGCGACACCAGAACCTCCGAGTACTTC,CASSDTRTSEYF
NA,TRBJ2-3,TRBV20-1,few,TGCAGTGCTCAGGATCCTAGAGGGTCGGGAGATACGCAGTATTTT,CSAQDPRGSGDTQYF
NA,TRBJ2-7,TRBV4-1,NA,TGCGCCAGCAGCCAAGATGATCAAGGGGAGCAGTACTTC,CASSQDDQGEQYF
NA,TRBJ2-5,TRBV7-2,NA,TGTGCCAGCAGCTTAGTCACCGGACGCCAAGAGACCCAGTACTTC,CASSLVTGRQETQYF
NA,TRBJ1-6,TRBV9,NA,TGTGCCAGCAGCGTAGGGGAATCACCCCTCCACTTT,CASSVGESPLHF
NA,TRBJ2-1,TRBV27,NA,TGTGCCAGCACCCATCTCGGGAGTGTCTCCTACAATGAGCAGTTCTTC,CASTHLGSVSYNEQFF
TRBD2,TRBJ2-1,TRBV19,NA,TGTGCCGTCCGACTAGCGGGGAGTGATGAGCAGTTCTTC,CAVRLAGSDEQFF
NA,TRBJ2-7,TRBV20-1,few,TGCAGTGCCACGCGAGGAGGGGGGAGCACCTACGAGCAGTACTTC,CSATRGGGSTYEQYF
NA,TRBJ2-1,TRBV6-5,few,TGTGCCAGCAGTTACCAGATGAGCTCCTACAATGAGCAGTTCTTC,CASSYQMSSYNEQFF
NA,TRBJ2-7,TRBV20-1,few,TGCAGTGCTAGCAAGAAGGCGGATTCCGAGCAGTACTTC,CSASKKADSEQYF
NA,TRBJ2-3,TRBV29-1,NA,TGCAGCGTTGGACTAGTATTGAGCACAGATACGCAGTATTTT,CSVGLVLSTDTQYF
TRBD1,TRBJ2-1,TRBV7-3,NA,TGTGCCAGCAGCGCAGGACAGGGGAAATACAATGAGCAGTTCTTC,CASSAGQGKYNEQFF
NA,TRBJ1-6,TRBV6-7,few,TGTGCCAGCAGGGGACCCCCCTACTCCCTCCACTTT,CASRGPPYSLHF
NA,TRBJ1-1,TRBV9,NA,TGTGCCAGCGGAGCGTCGGCATTCACTGAAGCTTTCTTT,CASGASAFTEAFF
TRBD1,TRBJ2-7,TRBV20-1,few,TGCAGTGCTAGATCGATTAACAGGGGGCGAAACCCCTACGAGCAGTACTTC,CSARSINRGRNPYEQYF
NA,TRBJ1-5,TRBV20-1,few,TGCAGTGCGCTCTCCGGGGGGCTCGGTCAGCCCCAGCATTTT,CSALSGGLGQPQHF
TRBD2,TRBJ2-5,TRBV11-1,NA,TGTGCCAGCAGCCCTAGAAGGGGTCCGGCTAGCGGGAGAGAGGGGCAAGAGACCCAGTACTTC,CASSPRRGPASGREGQETQYF
NA,TRBJ2-3,TRBV7-2,few,TGTGCCAGCAGCTTAGTAGGAGGGGGAGTCACAGATACGCAGTATTTT,CASSLVGGGVTDTQYF
NA,TRBJ2-7,TRBV20-1,NA,TGCAGTGCTATCGGGACCGCGATCTACGAGCAGTACTTC,CSAIGTAIYEQYF
NA,TRBJ2-7,TRBV6-2/TRBV6-3,once,TGTGCCAGCAGACCCTCGACAGGGCCGAATGGACTAGTGAACTACGAGCAGTACTTC,CASRPSTGPNGLVNYEQYF
NA,TRBJ1-6,TRBV4-1,NA,TGCGCCAGCAGCCAAGAGGCTGGGGCCAATTCACCCCTCCACTTT,CASSQEAGANSPLHF
NA,TRBJ1-1,TRBV11-2,few,TGTGCCAGCAGCCTCCTTTCCGGGGCCACTGAAGCTTTCTTT,CASSLLSGATEAFF
NA,TRBJ2-7,TRBV20-1,once,TGCAGTGCTAGTTCCGGAGCCTACGAGCAGTACTTC,CSASSGAYEQYF
NA,TRBJ2-3,TRBV15,NA,TGTGCCACCAGCAGAGCGGCGGATGTACGAAACACAGATACGCAGTATTTT,CATSRAADVRNTDTQYF
TRBD1,TRBJ2-5,TRBV24-1,NA,TGTGCCACCAGTGATCAGGGACAGGGCCTTCAGACCCAGTACTTC,CATSDQGQGLQTQYF
NA,TRBJ1-5,TRBV6-2/TRBV6-3,NA,TGTGCCAGCAGCCCGACAAACGCAGGTCAGCCCCAGCATTTT,CASSPTNAGQPQHF
NA,TRBJ2-1,TRBV12-3/TRBV12-4,NA,TGTGCCAGCAGTTTCCCAAATCGAAATGAGCAGTTCTTC,CASSFPNRNEQFF
TRBD2,TRBJ2-1,TRBV6-4,few,TGTGCCAGCAGTAAGGAGCGGGGGGGAGCTGGCTACAATGAGCAGTTCTTC,CASSKERGGAGYNEQFF
NA,TRBJ2-7,TRBV20-1,few,TGCAGTGCCACAGAGGACTACGAGCAGTACTTC,CSATEDYEQYF